This T cell receptor (beta chain) is from a study of blood T cell repertoires in COVID-19. The ends were cut back, 6 bases at V and 0 bases at J, with 9 bases in the middle. The CDR3 is 14 amino acids. Looked up from germline, CDR1 is MNHEY and CDR2 is SVGAGI. Profiled with immunoSEQ multiplex PCR; TCRdb holds only in-frame clones, not every one. The table has roughly 100,000 clones, approximately 86% seen once; the top ten hold 15% to 20%. The clonotype comes from a woman of 80 years or more with acute or convalescent COVID-19. The sequenced material came from peripheral blood. The chain employs TRBV6-5 and TRBJ1-5; no firm D call. For the CDR3, the DNA is TGTGCCAGCAGCTATGATTATAGCAATCAGCCCCAGCATTTT. Translation: CASSYDYSNQPQHF.